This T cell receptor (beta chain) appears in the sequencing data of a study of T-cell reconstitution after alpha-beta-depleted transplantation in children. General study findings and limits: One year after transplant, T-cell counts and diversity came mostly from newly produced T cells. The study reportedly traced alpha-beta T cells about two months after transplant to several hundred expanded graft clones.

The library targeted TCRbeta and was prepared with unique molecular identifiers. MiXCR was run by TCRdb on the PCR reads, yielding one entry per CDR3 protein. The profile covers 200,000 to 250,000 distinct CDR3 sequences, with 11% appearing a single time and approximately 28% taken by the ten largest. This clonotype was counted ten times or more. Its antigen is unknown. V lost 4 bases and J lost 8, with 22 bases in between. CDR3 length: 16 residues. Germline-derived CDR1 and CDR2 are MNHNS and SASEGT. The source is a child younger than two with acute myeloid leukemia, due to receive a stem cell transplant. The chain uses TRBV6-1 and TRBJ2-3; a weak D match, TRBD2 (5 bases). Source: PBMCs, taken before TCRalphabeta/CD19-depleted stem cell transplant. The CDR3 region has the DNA TGTGCCAGCAGTGGCGGGTCGACGGGAAATCGGGGTACGCAGTATTTT. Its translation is CASSGGSTGNRGTQYF.